The rows below give T cell receptor beta chains drawn from one sample of a study of post-analysis software for immune sequencing data. TCRdb ran MiXCR on the PCR reads and lists one entry per CDR3 protein. Among approximately 730,000 distinct CDR3 sequences listed, under 60% were seen once. The sample consisted of blood. The origin of the receptors is a girl aged 5 to 17 with multiple sclerosis. Both conserved end residues are part of each CDR3. A D gene is named only where the DNA matches it firmly. Not all rows give a size; the values are once, few, many and, for expanded clones, a class.

size | D | J | V | DNA | CDR3
- | - | TRBJ1-2 | TRBV10-2 | TGCGCCAGCAGTGGTGATCCTCAGGGGAATGGCTACACCTTC | CASSGDPQGNGYTF
- | TRBD1 | TRBJ2-4 | TRBV12-5 | TGTGCTAGTGGTTTGGGACAGGGGGAAAACATTCAGTACTTC | CASGLGQGENIQYF
few | - | TRBJ2-1 | TRBV6-5 | TGTGCCAGCAGCCGCCGTGGGTGGGACAAAAACAATGAGCAGTTCTTC | CASSRRGWDKNNEQFF
few | - | TRBJ2-1 | TRBV15 | TGTGCCACCAGCCCCGGGGATATAGACGACGAAAATGAGCAGTTCTTC | CATSPGDIDDENEQFF
- | TRBD1 | TRBJ1-3 | TRBV6-5 | TGTGCCGGCAGCCCCGGGACAGGGCCCGGAAACACCATATATTTT | CAGSPGTGPGNTIYF
few | - | TRBJ2-4 | TRBV5-5 | TGTGCCAGCAGCTCCTATGGGTCGAGATCGGACATTCAGTACTTC | CASSSYGSRSDIQYF
- | TRBD1 | TRBJ1-5 | TRBV30 | TGTGCCTGGAAGGGAGGGGGCTCCATTTATAGCAATCAGCCCCAGCATTTT | CAWKGGGSIYSNQPQHF
- | TRBD2 | TRBJ2-7 | TRBV2 | TGTGCCAGCAGTGAAGGCGGGAGCCCCTCCTACGAGCAGTACTTC | CASSEGGSPSYEQYF
few | - | TRBJ2-1 | TRBV20-1 | TGCAGTGCTTCTTACAGGGTCCGGGGCGGGAGCTACAATGAACAGTTCTTC | CSASYRVRGGSYNEQFF
- | - | TRBJ2-4 | TRBV25-1 | TGTGCCAGCAGTGAATCCTCGGGGGCTGGAGGCAAAAACATTCAGTACTTC | CASSESSGAGGKNIQYF
few | - | TRBJ2-1 | TRBV27 | TGTGCCAGCAGTTTATCGTCAACGCAGAACGCGCAGTTCTTC | CASSLSSTQNAQFF
- | - | TRBJ2-2 | TRBV2 | TGTGCCAGCAGTGAAGAGGACTCCCTGAACACCGGGGAGCTGTTTTTT | CASSEEDSLNTGELFF
few | TRBD2 | TRBJ2-7 | TRBV7-8 | TGTGCCAGCAGCCTCAAGCGGGAGTGGTACGAGCAGTACTTC | CASSLKREWYEQYF
- | - | TRBJ2-5 | TRBV15 | TGTGCCACCAGGGCAGGGGTGGTTTCAGAGACCCAGTACTTC | CATRAGVVSETQYF
few | - | TRBJ2-3 | TRBV7-8 | TGTGCCAGCAGCTTAGGGACAGCCGATAGCACAGATACGCAGTATTTT | CASSLGTADSTDTQYF
once | TRBD2 | TRBJ2-1 | TRBV11-2 | TGTGCCAGCAGCTCAGTGGGACTAGGCTCCTACAATGAGCAGTTCTTC | CASSSVGLGSYNEQFF
- | TRBD1 | TRBJ2-1 | TRBV5-1 | TGCGCCAGCAGCTTGCTCCGGCCCCTAGACAGGGTTGGGATCAATGAGCAGTTCTTC | CASSLLRPLDRVGINEQFF
- | TRBD1 | TRBJ1-2 | TRBV11-3 | TGTGCCAGCAGCTCCGGACAGGGACGAGTGTTGGACTATGGCTACACCTTC | CASSSGQGRVLDYGYTF
- | - | TRBJ2-5 | TRBV11-2 | TGTGCCAGCAGCTCCGCCGCTGGTGAGACCCAGTACTTC | CASSSAAGETQYF
- | - | TRBJ2-7 | TRBV20-1 | TGCAGTGCGGAGGGCCTCGCCTACGAGCAGGACTTC | CSAEGLAYEQDF
- | - | TRBJ2-7 | TRBV7-9 | TGTGCCAGCAGCTTTATTGCGCCCGGGTCGGGGTACGAGCAGTACTTC | CASSFIAPGSGYEQYF
once | - | TRBJ2-1 | TRBV29-1 | TGCAGCGTTGAACCGATAGCTGGAGAGATTGAGCAGTTCTTC | CSVEPIAGEIEQFF
few | - | TRBJ2-5 | TRBV29-1 | TGCAGCGTTGGTGTCAGGGCTGCCCAAGAGACCCAGTACTTC | CSVGVRAAQETQYF
- | - | TRBJ1-2 | TRBV2 | TGTGCCAGCAGTGTGCTATCTGTGGCAATCGGCTACACCTTC | CASSVLSVAIGYTF
once | TRBD1 | TRBJ1-1 | TRBV5-1 | TGCGCCAGCAGGGATAGACAGGGGGCGACGAACACTGAAGCTTTCTTT | CASRDRQGATNTEAFF
- | - | TRBJ2-5 | TRBV29-1 | TGCAGCGTTGGTCTCTTAACAGGGCTGGAGACCCAGTACTTC | CSVGLLTGLETQYF
once | - | TRBJ2-7 | TRBV5-1 | TGCGCCAGCAGCTACTCCGGGACAACTTCCTACGAGCAGTACTTC | CASSYSGTTSYEQYF
- | TRBD1 | TRBJ2-4 | TRBV6-5 | TGTGCCAGCGGGGACAGGGAAAACATTCAGTACTTC | CASGDRENIQYF
few | - | TRBJ1-3 | TRBV12-3/TRBV12-4 | TGTGCCAGCAGTTTAGGGCGGGGAGGAAACACCATATATTTT | CASSLGRGGNTIYF
- | TRBD2 | TRBJ2-4 | TRBV7-2 | TGTGCCAGCAGCTTGCGACTAGCGGGAGGACTAGCCAAAAACATTCAGTACTTC | CASSLRLAGGLAKNIQYF
- | - | TRBJ1-2 | TRBV12-3/TRBV12-4 | TGTGCCAGCAGTTTAGCTAGGACTATCTATGGCTACACCTTC | CASSLARTIYGYTF
few | - | TRBJ1-6 | TRBV27 | TGTGCCAGCAGTTCCCGGACAGTTAATTCACCCCTCCACTTT | CASSSRTVNSPLHF
- | TRBD2 | TRBJ2-1 | TRBV7-8 | TGTGCCAGCAGCTTGGTACCGGCGGGAGGTGGCAATGAGCAGTTCTTC | CASSLVPAGGGNEQFF
- | TRBD1 | TRBJ2-7 | TRBV11-3 | TGTGCCAGCAGCCTCAATTTACACAGGGGGTCCTACGAGCAGTACTTC | CASSLNLHRGSYEQYF
- | - | TRBJ2-1 | TRBV20-1 | TGCAGTGCTAGACCGATGGGGCGGCCTAGCTCCTACAATGAGCAGTTCTTC | CSARPMGRPSSYNEQFF
- | - | TRBJ2-6 | TRBV12-3/TRBV12-4 | TGTGCCAGCAGTTTACTGACAGCTGGGGCCAACGTCCTGACTTTC | CASSLLTAGANVLTF
few | - | TRBJ2-7 | TRBV20-1 | TGCAGTGCTAGGTTTAGTCGATCCGCTAGCGAATACTCCTACGAGCAGTACTTC | CSARFSRSASEYSYEQYF
- | TRBD1 | TRBJ2-4 | TRBV6-6 | TGTGCCAGCAGTACCGCAGGGGGCCAAAACATTCAGTACTTC | CASSTAGGQNIQYF
- | - | TRBJ2-7 | TRBV20-1 | TGCAGTGCTAGACCCGGGACTGAATACGAGCAGTACTTC | CSARPGTEYEQYF
- | TRBD1 | TRBJ2-7 | TRBV6-1 | TGTACCAGCAGTGTTTGGGACAGTTTCGAGCAGTACTTC | CTSSVWDSFEQYF
- | - | TRBJ2-7 | TRBV20-1 | TGCAGTGCTAGAGATCGGGGTTCCGGCTACGAGCAGTACTTC | CSARDRGSGYEQYF
- | - | TRBJ2-3 | TRBV10-3 | TGTGCCATCAGACCCGAGGGGGATACGCAGTATTTT | CAIRPEGDTQYF
- | TRBD1 | TRBJ2-3 | TRBV20-1 | TGCAGTGCCTCCGACAGGGGAAGGGCAGATACGCAGTATTTT | CSASDRGRADTQYF
few | TRBD1 | TRBJ2-1 | TRBV2 | TGTGCCAGCCGTGATCTGGGACAGGGTTACAATGAGCAGTTCTTC | CASRDLGQGYNEQFF